This TCR beta chain was obtained from a study of CD8+ T cells in alopecia areata. Sorting from PBMCs produced CD4+ and CD8+ T cells. CDR3 length: 11 amino acids. Germline-derived CDR1 and CDR2 are SGHAT and FQNNGV. Trimming took 6 bases from V and 6 from J, leaving 9 bases between them. Isolated RNA was reverse transcribed into cDNA used as the sequencing template. Measured with immunoSEQ multiplex PCR; TCRdb has only the in-frame clones, and not every one. The data show under 65,000 clones, about 40% seen once. The receptor was derived from a human donor with alopecia areata. V usage is TRBV11-2 and J usage is TRBJ2-7, with D possibly being TRBD2 (6 bases). Input material: NKG2D-low CD8+ T cells sorted from blood. The CDR3 sequence: CASRVEGEQYF. For the CDR3, the DNA is TGTGCCAGCAGAGTGGAGGGCGAGCAGTACTTC.